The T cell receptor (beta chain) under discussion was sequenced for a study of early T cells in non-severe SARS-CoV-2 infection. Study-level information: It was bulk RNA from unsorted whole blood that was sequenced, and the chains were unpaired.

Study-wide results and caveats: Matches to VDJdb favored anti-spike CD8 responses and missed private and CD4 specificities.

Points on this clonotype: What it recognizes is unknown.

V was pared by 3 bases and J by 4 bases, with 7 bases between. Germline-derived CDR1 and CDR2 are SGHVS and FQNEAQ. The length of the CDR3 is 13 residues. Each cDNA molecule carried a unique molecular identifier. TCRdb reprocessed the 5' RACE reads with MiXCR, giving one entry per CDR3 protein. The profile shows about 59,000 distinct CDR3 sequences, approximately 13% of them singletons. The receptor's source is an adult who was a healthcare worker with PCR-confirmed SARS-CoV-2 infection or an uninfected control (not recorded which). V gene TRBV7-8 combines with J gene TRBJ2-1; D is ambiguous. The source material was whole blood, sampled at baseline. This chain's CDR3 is CASSFTIYNEQFF. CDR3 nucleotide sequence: TGTGCCAGCAGCTTTACCATTTACAATGAGCAGTTCTTC.